The 18 T cell receptor beta chains below come from one sample, sequenced in a study of identical twins. TCRdb re-called the 5' RACE reads through MiXCR, storing one row per CDR3 protein. The data show some 570,000 distinct CDR3 sequences, 20% to 25% seen once. The data were also submitted as part of a second study, on yellow fever vaccine responses in identical twins.

Sequencing was performed on CD4+ T cells sorted from blood. All receptors derive from a woman in her late teens or twenties in good health.

This clonotype has just a few counts. This chain joins TRBV18 and TRBJ2-7, with 7 bases identical to TRBD1. Losses at the gene ends were 10 bases for V and 0 bases for J; bases not matched to a gene: 9. Germline V gene lookup returns CDR1 KGHSH and CDR2 LQKENI. This CDR3 has 14 residues. The CDR3 DNA follows: TGTGCCACCGCGGACAGGAGGAGCTCCTACGAGCAGTACTTC. Protein sequence: CATADRRSSYEQYF.

The chain has TRBV6-1 and TRBJ1-3; perhaps TRBD1 as D (6 bases). The CDR3 length is 15 residues. The V end was cut by 6 bases, the J end by 6 bases, with 18 bases between. The germline V gene encodes CDR1 MNHNS and CDR2 SASEGT. The CDR3 region is CASSPRRGVENTIYF. The CDR3 DNA is TGTGCCAGCAGCCCCCGCAGGGGTGTAGAAAACACCATATATTTT.

This clonotype was counted only a few times. This chain joins TRBV7-9 and TRBJ2-2; 7 bases match TRBD2. The CDR3 covers 16 residues. The V and J ends lost 7 bases and 1 base, in that order; junction bases with no gene match: 9. The germline V gene has CDR1 SEHNR and CDR2 FQNEAQ (reference sequence). CDR3 sequence (DNA): TGTGCCAGCACCCCCTTCGGGGGGTTGAACACCGGGGAGCTGTTTTTT. Its protein is CASTPFGGLNTGELFF.

This clonotype is a singleton in its sample. The chain joins TRBV27 to TRBJ2-3; 9 nucleotides line up with TRBD2. The germline gives CDR1 MNHEY, CDR2 SMNVEV (reference sequence). J lost 7 bases, V lost 6 bases, and 8 bases had no gene match. The CDR3 sequence is 14 residues long. CDR3 DNA: TGTGCCAGCAGAACTAGCGCGGGAGGGTATACGCAGTATTTT. Residues: CASRTSAGGYTQYF.

V gene TRBV21-1 combines with J gene TRBJ2-7; TRBD1 reflects the table's D call only, with no check against the DNA. TRBV21-1 is a pseudogene locus. This CDR3 region has 14 residues. The CDR3 bases are TGTGCCAGCAGCAACCGGGACAGGAGATACGAGCAGTACGTC. Encoded protein: CASSNRDRRYEQYV.

There are a few counts of this clonotype. The V gene is TRBV10-3, the J gene TRBJ2-7; D is tentatively TRBD1 or TRBD2 (5 bases each). Germline CDR1 is ENHRY and CDR2 is SYGVKD. The CDR3 has 11 amino acids. The ends were cut back, 6 bases at V and 4 bases at J, with 7 bases in the middle. This CDR3 reads CAIREGYEQYV. The CDR3 nucleotides are TGTGCCATCAGAGAGGGGTACGAGCAGTACGTC.

This clonotype was detected only a few times. J is TRBJ2-1 and V is TRBV18, with no clear D. V was cut by 6 bases and J by 4 bases, with 10 bases left in between. The CDR3 is 13 amino acids. Germline V gives CDR1 KGHSH, CDR2 LQKENI. This chain's CDR3 is CASSSETYNEQFF. In DNA, the CDR3 is TGTGCCAGCTCCTCTGAGACATACAATGAGCAGTTCTTC. The variable domain in full, with the rest retrieved from reference TRBV18 and TRBJ2-1, is NAGVMQNPRHLVRRRGQEARLRCSPMKGHSHVYWYRQLPEEGLKFMVYLQKENIIDESGMPKERFSAEFPKEGPSILRIQQVVRGDSAAYFCASSSETYNEQFFGPGTRLTVL.

V is TRBV5-1 and J is TRBJ2-1, with 8 bases that match TRBD2. The CDR3 is 15 residues long. The germline gives CDR1 SGHRS, CDR2 YFSETQ. Trimming took 5 bases from V and 4 from J; bases not matched to a gene: 8. DNA of the CDR3: TGCGCCAGCAGGGAATCGACTAGCGCATACAATGAGCAGTTCTTC. This translates into CASRESTSAYNEQFF.

This clonotype was seen ten or more times. The chain uses TRBV28 and TRBJ2-3; no firm D call. Trimming shortened V by 4 bases and J by 3 bases, and 5 bases separated the two germline ends. Germline V gene sequence: CDR1 MDHEN, CDR2 SYDVKM. The CDR3 runs to 12 residues. CDR3 residues: CASSSPTDTQYF. The CDR3 DNA reads as TGTGCCAGCAGTTCACCTACAGATACGCAGTATTTT.

The sample holds a few counts of this clonotype. J is TRBJ2-5 and V is TRBV7-2, with 9 bases that match TRBD2. CDR3 size: 16 residues. Germline V gene sequence: CDR1 SGHTA, CDR2 FQGNSA. V shed 5 bases and J 5 bases; nucleotides not matched to a gene: 12. CDR3 in DNA: TGTGCCAGCAGCGTTACTAGCGGGTGGGAGGCGGAGACCCAGTACTTC. Its protein product is CASSVTSGWEAETQYF.

The sample holds a few counts of this clonotype. This chain uses TRBV6-5 with TRBJ1-5; 7 bases map to TRBD1. V gave up 2 bases and J gave up 4 bases; unmatched junction bases: 5. There are 15 residues in the CDR3. In germline, CDR1 is MNHEY, CDR2 SVGAGI. CDR3 loop: CASSYPKQGNQPQHF. The CDR3 bases are TGTGCCAGCAGTTACCCAAAACAGGGGAATCAGCCCCAGCATTTT.

The V call is TRBV12-3 or TRBV12-4, the J call TRBJ2-7, with D tentatively TRBD2 (6 bases). The CDR3 covers 13 residues. Trimming pared 5 bases from V and 1 base from J, leaving 9 bases between. The DNA of the CDR3 is TGTGCCAGCAGTAGAGGAGGGTCCTACGAGCAGTACGTC. This codes for CASSRGGSYEQYV.

There are a few counts of this clonotype. V and J are TRBV7-9 and TRBJ2-2, with TRBD2 as a possible D gene (6 bases). CDR1 is SEHNR and CDR2 is FQNEAQ in the germline V gene (reference sequence). This CDR3 is built from 15 residues. V was trimmed by 5 bases and J by 2 bases, leaving 12 bases between them. Here the CDR3 DNA reads TGTGCCAGCAGCCCCTTCGCGGGAAACACCGGGGAGCTGTTTTTT. Protein sequence: CASSPFAGNTGELFF.

The chain recombines TRBV10-3 with TRBJ1-2; D unresolved. Germline V gene data show CDR1 as ENHRY and CDR2 as SYGVKD. This CDR3 comprises 11 residues. V lost 4 bases and J 6 bases, leaving 6 bases between the germline ends. The DNA for the CDR3 is TGTGCCATCAGTGCTGGGGATGGCTACACCTTC. It yields the protein CAISAGDGYTF.

The gene calls are TRBV5-1 and TRBJ1-4, with 10 bases lining up with TRBD1. The V and J ends lost 4 bases and 7 bases, in that order; junction bases with no gene match: 7. This CDR3 has 15 amino acids. Germline V gives CDR1 SGHRS, CDR2 YFSETQ. CDR3 protein: CASSATGTGVEKLFF. The DNA of the CDR3 is TGCGCCAGCAGCGCGACCGGGACAGGGGTTGAAAAACTGTTTTTT. The whole variable domain, filled in from reference TRBV5-1 and TRBJ1-4, reads KAGVTQTPRYLIKTRGQQVTLSCSPISGHRSVSWYQQTPGQGLQFLFEYFSETQRNKGNFPGRFSGRQFSNSRSEMNVSTLELGDSALYLCASSATGTGVEKLFFGSGTQLSVL.

The chain employs TRBV24-1 and TRBJ2-1; 8 bases line up with TRBD2. CDR1 is KGHDR, CDR2 SFDVKD, per germline. The CDR3 contains 16 residues. After removal of 3 bases from V and 3 bases from J, the junction contained 6 bases not matched to a gene. The CDR3 region is CATSDTSGVSYNEQFF. The CDR3, as DNA: TGTGCCACCAGTGATACTAGCGGAGTGAGCTACAATGAGCAGTTCTTC.

The chain links TRBV7-2 to TRBJ1-2; possibly TRBD1 for D (5 bases). The length of the CDR3 is 15 residues. Trimming removed 1 base from V and 3 bases from J, with 12 bases in between. Germline V gene lookup returns CDR1 SGHTA and CDR2 FQGNSA. CDR3 in amino acids: CASSLGGSGYYGYTF. The CDR3 nucleotides are TGTGCCAGCAGCTTAGGGGGGTCGGGCTACTATGGCTACACCTTC.

This clonotype was seen a few times. The chain is built from TRBV27 and TRBJ2-3; 11 bases are a match to TRBD2. Germline V gene sequence: CDR1 MNHEY, CDR2 SMNVEV (reference sequence). This CDR3 has 17 amino acids. V lost 2 bases to trimming and J lost 6 bases; unmatched junction nucleotides: 10. CDR3 loop: CASSLGGASGRLDTQYF. For the CDR3, the DNA is TGTGCCAGCAGTTTAGGGGGGGCTAGCGGGAGGCTGGATACGCAGTATTTT.